This T cell receptor (beta chain) was sequenced in a study of cytomegalovirus exposure and HLA in healthy donors. Germline assignment: CDR1 MGHRA and CDR2 YSYEKL. This CDR3 contains 13 residues. Trimming took 0 bases from V and 12 from J, leaving 12 bases between them. A word on this clone: Its target is unknown.

Findings of the study overall: In a later analysis, around 18,000 TCR beta sequences were associated with HLA alleles at 0.05 false discovery rate.

Both 60 Vbeta primers and 13 Jbeta primers went into the PCR. Assay: immunoSEQ multiplex PCR; the TCRdb copy retains only in-frame clones and omits some. The sample consists of about 150,000 clones, around 77% of them appearing once. The sample comprised PBMCs. V is TRBV4-1 and J is TRBJ2-4; D gene uncertain. The sequence was collected from a man in his forties in good health and CMV-seronegative. CDR3 in DNA: TGCGCCAGCAGCCAAGATGCAGGAACCAGTCAGTACTTC. Its protein product is CASSQDAGTSQYF.